These 32 T cell receptor beta chains came from one sample sequenced in a study of early T cells in non-severe SARS-CoV-2 infection. From the 5' RACE reads, TCRdb called clonotypes with MiXCR, one entry per CDR3 protein. The sample lists 70,000 or so distinct CDR3 sequences, about 9.4% occurring once. The sample here was whole blood, taken at baseline. The source of these receptors is an adult who was a healthcare worker with PCR-confirmed SARS-CoV-2 infection or an uninfected control (not recorded which).

V is TRBV25-1 and J is TRBJ2-3, with D tentatively TRBD2 (5 bases). The germline V gene has CDR1 MGHDK and CDR2 SYGVNS. This CDR3 is 15 amino acids long. Deletions cut 3 bases from V and 2 bases from J, with 12 bases between. CDR3 sequence: CASSESGKFTDTQYF. The DNA for the CDR3 is TGTGCCAGCAGTGAGTCCGGGAAGTTCACAGATACGCAGTATTTT.

The chain has TRBV7-2 and TRBJ2-1, with TRBD2 identical over 7 bases. With V trimmed by 5 bases and J by 4 bases, 11 bases remained unmatched. This CDR3 is 16 amino acids long. From germline, CDR1 is SGHTA and CDR2 FQGNSA. The CDR3 DNA is TGTGCCAGCAGCCCCTCGGGCCGGGGGGTGTACAATGAGCAGTTCTTC. This translates into CASSPSGRGVYNEQFF.

Ten or more counts support this clonotype. This chain joins TRBV7-9 and TRBJ1-1, with TRBD1 matching over 7 bases. The ends lost 3 bases at V and 8 bases at J; junction bases unmatched: 3. The CDR3 is 12 residues long. Germline-derived CDR1 and CDR2 are SEHNR and FQNEAQ (reference sequence). The CDR3 DNA reads as TGTGCCAGCAGCTTGACGGGACAGGAAGCTTTCTTT. Its protein product is CASSLTGQEAFF.

This chain links TRBV12-3 or TRBV12-4 with TRBJ2-7; D remains ambiguous. This CDR3 region has 13 residues. Between the trimmed V and J ends, which lost 3 bases and 2 bases, there was a span of 8 bases. The CDR3 nucleotides are TGTGCCAGCAGTTTCTCCGTTACCTACGAGCAGTACTTC. It specifies CASSFSVTYEQYF.

This clonotype was observed a handful of times. V and J are TRBV29-1 and TRBJ2-6; D remains unclear. Trimming took 0 bases from V and 0 from J, leaving 12 bases between them. Germline values: CDR1 SQVTM, CDR2 ANQGSEA. The CDR3 sequence is 17 residues long. CDR3 amino acids: CSVEEKGRASGANVLTF. The CDR3 region has the DNA TGCAGCGTTGAAGAAAAGGGTAGGGCCTCTGGGGCCAACGTCCTGACTTTC.

This clonotype was seen a few times. The chain is built from TRBV6-5 and TRBJ1-5; TRBD1 agrees at 7 bases. The germline gives CDR1 MNHEY, CDR2 SVGAGI. Germline trimming cut 6 bases from V and 0 bases from J; bases unmatched to any gene: 5. The CDR3 is 15 residues long. The CDR3, as DNA: TGTGCCAGCAGCCCCTACAGGGGTAGCAATCAGCCCCAGCATTTT. It is translated as CASSPYRGSNQPQHF.

V gene TRBV5-1 combines with J gene TRBJ2-5; perhaps TRBD2 as D (6 bases). Germline V CDR1 and CDR2: SGHRS, YFSETQ. This CDR3 region has 14 residues. Deletions cut 7 bases from V and 11 bases from J, with 24 bases between. CDR3 region: CASGAGNYQEVQYF. The CDR3 nucleotides read TGCGCCAGCGGGGCGGGAAATTACCAAGAGGTTCAGTACTTC.

The table lists this clonotype with many counts. The V and J genes are TRBV10-2 and TRBJ1-2; the D gene is possibly TRBD1 (5 bases). V was trimmed by 9 bases and J by 3 bases, leaving 20 bases between them. CDR1 and CDR2 (germline): WSHSY, SAAADI. The CDR3 covers 15 residues. The CDR3 sequence: CASSSTRVDYYGYTF. In DNA form, the CDR3 reads TGCGCCAGTTCCTCGACCAGGGTAGACTACTATGGCTACACCTTC.

Details on this clonotype: An end of the junction does not agree with germline; a read error may underlie this. V gene TRBV6-6 combines with J gene TRBJ2-3; either TRBD1 or TRBD2 may fit D (5 bases each). The CDR3 contains 16 residues. The germline V gene encodes CDR1 MNHNY and CDR2 SVGAGI (reference sequence). CDR3 sequence reads: CASSYSEGSATDTRYF. DNA for the CDR3: TGTGCCAGCAGTTACTCAGAGGGGTCCGCCACAGATACGCGGTATTTT.

This clonotype showed up many times. V and J are TRBV7-2 and TRBJ2-3; a weak D match, TRBD1 (5 bases). Germline-derived CDR1 and CDR2 are SGHTA and FQGNSA. The CDR3 extends over 16 amino acids. Between the trimmed V and J ends, which lost 5 bases and 2 bases, there was a span of 17 bases. CDR3 protein: CASSIDRLVNTDTQYF. DNA of the CDR3: TGTGCCAGCAGCATCGACAGATTAGTAAACACAGATACGCAGTATTTT.

The sample holds a few counts of this clonotype. V is TRBV3-1 and J is TRBJ1-3, with D possibly matching TRBD1 (6 bases). The CDR3 has 15 amino acids. From germline, CDR1 is LGHDT and CDR2 YNNKEL (reference sequence). V was clipped by 1 base and J by 0 bases, with 7 bases between them. CDR3 coding DNA: TGTGCCAGCAGCCAAGCGGGACACTCTGGAAACACCATATATTTT. Its translation is CASSQAGHSGNTIYF.

The chain employs TRBV6-2 or TRBV6-3 and TRBJ2-3, with 12 bases matching TRBD1. Unmatched junction bases numbered 6, after V lost 8 bases and J lost 3 bases. The germline V gene encodes CDR1 MNHEY and CDR2 SVGEGT. This CDR3 has 15 amino acids. The DNA for the CDR3 is TGTGCCAGCGGGGACAGGGGGCGGAGGACAGATACGCAGTATTTT. Translation gives CASGDRGRRTDTQYF.

The chain carries TRBV5-4 and TRBJ2-2; TRBD1 matches 10 bases. Germline lookup yields CDR1 SGHNT and CDR2 YYREEE (reference sequence). This CDR3 region has 17 residues. V shed 4 bases and J 6 bases; nucleotides not matched to a gene: 12. The DNA for the CDR3 is TGTGCCAGCAGCACGCCACGTAGGACAGGGGGGCCCGGGGAGCTGTTTTTT. Protein product: CASSTPRRTGGPGELFF.

The chain couples TRBV12-3 or TRBV12-4 to TRBJ2-3; 9 bases are a match to TRBD2. The CDR3 extends over 16 amino acids. V gave up 3 bases and J gave up 3 bases; unmatched junction bases: 7. CDR3 in DNA: TGTGCCAGCAGTTTCCTGACTAGCGGAATAACAGATACGCAGTATTTT. This translates into CASSFLTSGITDTQYF.

This clonotype was counted only a few times. This sequence joins TRBV4-1 and TRBJ1-1, with D possibly TRBD1 on 5 matching bases. The ends were cut back, 5 bases at V and 7 bases at J, with 26 bases in the middle. Germline V lookup: CDR1 MGHRA, CDR2 YSYEKL. The CDR3 totals 17 residues. The CDR3 protein is CASSALLPRTPRYEAFF. CDR3 sequence (DNA): TGCGCCAGCAGCGCTCTTTTGCCCCGGACACCAAGATATGAAGCTTTCTTT.

This clonotype has ten or more counts. The V call is TRBV5-1, the J call TRBJ2-7, with 11 bases lining up with TRBD2. The trim removed 4 bases at V and 3 bases at J, leaving 6 bases unmatched. Germline V gene sequence: CDR1 SGHRS, CDR2 YFSETQ. The CDR3 has 15 residues. The CDR3 nucleotides read TGCGCCAGCAGCCCGACTAGCGGGGAAAGCTACGAGCAGTACTTC. This gives the protein CASSPTSGESYEQYF.

CDR3 protein: CASSLAGIRDTQYF. The CDR3, as DNA: TGTGCCAGCAGCTTGGCAGGGATAAGGGATACGCAGTATTTT. This chain joins TRBV5-4 and TRBJ2-3; TRBD1 might be the D (5 bases). Looked up from germline, CDR1 is SGHNT and CDR2 is YYREEE (reference sequence). This CDR3 region has 14 residues. Trimming stripped 0 bases from V and 6 bases from J, with 11 bases between.

A remark on this clonotype: At one boundary the junction diverges from the germline segment, which might be a read error. The chain has TRBV6-5 and TRBJ2-7; D unresolved. Germline loops: CDR1 MNHEY, CDR2 SVGAGI. The CDR3 contains 13 residues. In DNA form, the CDR3 reads TGTGCCAGCAGATTAAACGTGGGGTCCCCTGTGAACTTC. Encoded protein: CASRLNVGSPVNF.

This clonotype has ten or more counts. This chain connects TRBV24-1 to TRBJ2-3, with unresolved D. In germline, CDR1 is KGHDR, CDR2 SFDVKD. Trimming removed 6 bases from V and 4 bases from J, with 10 bases in between. CDR3 length equals 13 residues. The DNA for the CDR3 is TGTGCCACCAGTATCCCGGGTTCAGATACGCAGTATTTT. Amino acid sequence: CATSIPGSDTQYF.

The V and J genes are TRBV27 and TRBJ2-7; 9 nucleotides align to TRBD1. The CDR3 consists of 15 residues. The germline V gene encodes CDR1 MNHEY and CDR2 SMNVEV (reference sequence). Trimming took 1 base from V and 5 from J; bases not matched to a gene: 6. This CDR3 reads CASSLLGTGRHEQYF. The CDR3 DNA sequence: TGTGCCAGCAGTTTATTGGGGACAGGGAGGCACGAGCAGTACTTC.

This clonotype was counted at least ten times. The chain employs TRBV2 and TRBJ2-7; 10 nucleotides align to TRBD2. CDR3 length: 12 amino acids. J was trimmed by 7 bases and V by 6 bases; bases with no gene match: 3. Germline V gene data show CDR1 as SNHLY and CDR2 as FYNNEI. CDR3 region: CASRSLAGEQYF. DNA for the CDR3: TGTGCCAGCAGATCACTAGCGGGGGAGCAGTACTTC.

This clonotype has a handful of counts. The V and J genes are TRBV7-9 and TRBJ2-2; possibly TRBD1 or TRBD2 for D (5 bases each). CDR1 and CDR2 (germline): SEHNR, FQNEAQ (reference sequence). The CDR3 consists of 15 residues. Trimming stripped 0 bases from V and 7 bases from J, with 12 bases between. The CDR3 region is CASSLAGPGSGELFF. The CDR3 DNA is TGTGCCAGCAGCTTAGCCGGGCCAGGGAGCGGGGAGCTGTTTTTT.

A remark on this clonotype: This could be a read error, since a much larger clone is one nucleotide away. The gene calls are TRBV6-1 and TRBJ1-2, with a weak D call TRBD1 (6 bases). The CDR3 sequence is 13 residues long. Germline V gene lookup returns CDR1 MNHNS and CDR2 SASEGT. CDR3 DNA: TGTGCCAGCAGTCCGGGACACTTCTATGGCTACTCCTTC. Translating it yields CASSPGHFYGYSF.

This clonotype was counted between two and nine times. The rearrangement joins TRBV11-2 to TRBJ2-1; D possibly corresponds to TRBD2 (6 bases). The CDR3 is 14 residues long. Germline-derived CDR1 and CDR2 are SGHAT and FQNNGV. Trimming took off 3 bases at V and 9 bases at J, with 15 bases between the two ends. This CDR3 is CASSFSSGEAEQFF. The CDR3, as DNA: TGTGCCAGCAGCTTTTCTTCCGGGGAGGCTGAGCAGTTCTTC.

This clonotype showed up just a few times. The V and J genes are TRBV7-2 and TRBJ1-1; 7 bases are a match to TRBD1. Germline V gives CDR1 SGHTA, CDR2 FQGNSA. The J segment lost 6 bases and the V segment lost 5 bases, leaving 6 bases of the junction unmatched. This CDR3 region has 13 residues. The DNA of the CDR3 is TGTGCCAGCAGCCGAGGGGGCAGAGCTGAAGCTTTCTTT. This translates into CASSRGGRAEAFF.

In its sample, this clonotype was seen many times. The CDR3 DNA is TGTGCCAGCTCCCCAGACAGAACCACCTTTAACACTGAAGCTTTCTTT. Translating it yields CASSPDRTTFNTEAFF. The rearrangement links TRBV11-2 to TRBJ1-1, with D possibly TRBD1 on 5 matching bases. V lost 8 bases and J 2 bases, leaving 21 bases between the germline ends. In germline, CDR1 is SGHAT, CDR2 FQNNGV. The CDR3 spans 16 residues.

In this sample, this clonotype turned up a few times. The chain uses TRBV25-1 and TRBJ1-1; tentatively, D is TRBD1 (6 bases). Per the germline V gene, CDR1 is MGHDK and CDR2 is SYGVNS. V lost 1 base to trimming and J lost 4 bases, with 13 bases between them. The CDR3 totals 15 residues. For the CDR3, the DNA is TGTGCCAGCAGTGAATCGGGGAGAGGGGGCACTGAAGCTTTCTTT. Protein sequence: CASSESGRGGTEAFF.

This clonotype turned up a few times. This chain links TRBV6-1 with TRBJ1-1; D might be TRBD1 (6 bases). V lost 10 bases and J 2 bases, leaving 23 bases between the germline ends. The CDR3 spans 16 residues. The germline V gene encodes CDR1 MNHNS and CDR2 SASEGT. The CDR3 protein is CATRGKDRNLNTEAFF. CDR3 in DNA: TGTGCCACCCGGGGGAAAGACAGGAATCTAAACACTGAAGCTTTCTTT.

The chain has TRBV3-1 and TRBJ2-1, with D possibly matching TRBD2 (6 bases). The length of the CDR3 is 16 residues. The germline V gene encodes CDR1 LGHDT and CDR2 YNNKEL (reference sequence). The V and J ends lost 5 bases and 5 bases respectively, with 19 bases between them. The CDR3 coding sequence is TGTGCCAGCAGCTACGAGGGAGGCAGCCTACACAATGAGCAGTTCTTC. The encoded protein is CASSYEGGSLHNEQFF.

In its sample, this clonotype was seen many times. The chain carries TRBV7-9 and TRBJ1-3; D is undetermined. Germline values: CDR1 SEHNR, CDR2 FQNEAQ (reference sequence). V was trimmed by 1 base and J by 3 bases, leaving 13 bases between them. This CDR3 is built from 16 residues. This CDR3 is CASSLGTSRRGNTIYF. Written as DNA, the CDR3 is TGTGCCAGCAGCTTAGGTACCAGTCGACGTGGAAACACCATATATTTT.

The chain uses TRBV7-4 and TRBJ1-4; 11 bases are shared with TRBD1. CDR1 is SGHVT and CDR2 is SQSDAQ in the germline V gene. V dropped 5 bases and J dropped 5; count of bases not matched to a gene: 7. The CDR3 runs 16 residues. The CDR3 region is CASSPDRGQPNEKLFF. CDR3 DNA: TGTGCCAGCAGCCCGGACAGGGGGCAACCGAATGAAAAACTGTTTTTT.

This clonotype was counted only a few times. The V gene is TRBV4-3, the J gene TRBJ2-1, with TRBD1 identical over 7 bases. Germline-derived CDR1 and CDR2 are LGHNA and YSLEER. This CDR3 region has 14 residues. J gave up 9 bases and V 1 base, and 6 bases lay outside the gene matches. Here the CDR3 DNA reads TGCGCCAGCAGCCAAGGACAGGGAAGCTTTGAGCAGTTCTTC. It yields the protein CASSQGQGSFEQFF.